Each of the 32 T cell receptor beta chains below was sequenced from the same sample in a study of blood T cell repertoires in COVID-19. Sequencing used immunoSEQ multiplex PCR; TCRdb keeps in-frame clones, though not all of them. The table shows roughly 250,000 clones, with approximately 91% occurring only once. The sequenced sample consisted of peripheral blood. The receptors derive from a man aged 25 to 45 with COVID-19, enrolled during active disease.

The rearrangement links TRBV3-1 (or the pseudogene TRBV3-2) to TRBJ1-3; D is unclear. This CDR3 spans 19 amino acids. Trimming stripped 0 bases from V and 2 bases from J, with 20 bases between. CDR1 LGHDT and CDR2 YNNKEL come from the germline V gene (reference sequence). The CDR3: CASSQDRISSGKPGNTIYF. In nucleotides, the CDR3 is TGTGCCAGCAGCCAAGATCGAATCTCTTCGGGGAAACCTGGAAACACCATATATTTT.

This chain joins TRBV27 and TRBJ2-3, with 8 bases aligning to TRBD2. Unmatched junction bases numbered 13, after V lost 6 bases and J lost 8 bases. CDR3 length equals 15 residues. The germline CDR1 and CDR2 sequences are MNHEY and SMNVEV (reference sequence). The CDR3 DNA reads as TGTGCCAGCAGCCCCCAAGAGAGCGGGGGAGCTACGCAGTATTTT. Amino acids: CASSPQESGGATQYF.

The chain recombines TRBV4-1 with TRBJ1-2; 7 bases fit TRBD1. Germline loops: CDR1 MGHRA, CDR2 YSYEKL. The V gene end was trimmed by 1 base and the J gene end by 4 bases; junction bases not matched to a gene: 6. The CDR3 length is 15 residues. CDR3 protein: CASSQGTGDLYGYTF. In DNA, the CDR3 is TGCGCCAGCAGCCAAGGAACAGGGGACCTCTATGGCTACACCTTC.

The genes are TRBV4-1 and TRBJ1-1; the match to TRBD1 covers 9 bases. The length of the CDR3 is 19 residues. Germline lookup yields CDR1 MGHRA and CDR2 YSYEKL. V was pared by 0 bases and J by 3 bases, with 14 bases of the junction left unmatched. The CDR3 here is CASSQDPRQGVIRDTEAFF. The CDR3 region has the DNA TGCGCCAGCAGCCAAGACCCACGACAGGGGGTTATACGGGACACTGAAGCTTTCTTT.

The gene calls are TRBV5-1 and TRBJ1-3; 10 nucleotides match TRBD1. The CDR3 sequence is 17 residues long. The V gene end was trimmed by 3 bases and the J gene end by 0 bases; junction bases not matched to a gene: 6. Germline CDR1 reads SGHRS; CDR2 reads YFSETQ. The CDR3 DNA reads as TGCGCCAGCAGCTCCGGGACAGGGGCCATCTCTGGAAACACCATATATTTT. It yields the protein CASSSGTGAISGNTIYF.

V and J are TRBV11-2 and TRBJ2-3; D possibly corresponds to TRBD1 (7 bases). V dropped 5 bases and J dropped 1 base, with 16 bases sitting between them. The CDR3 consists of 16 residues. The germline V gene has CDR1 SGHAT and CDR2 FQNNGV. CDR3 sequence (DNA): TGTGCCAGCAGCGCCCAGGGGGGCGCGGGCACAGATACGCAGTATTTT. This encodes CASSAQGGAGTDTQYF.

The chain couples TRBV9 to TRBJ2-6; tentatively, D is TRBD1 (5 bases). Trimming removed 5 bases from V and 0 bases from J, with 15 bases in between. The V gene's germline CDR1 is SGDLS and CDR2 YYNGEE. This CDR3 is 17 amino acids long. In DNA form, the CDR3 reads TGTGCCAGCAGTCCAACCACGACAGCCTCTGGGGCCAACGTCCTGACTTTC. This encodes CASSPTTTASGANVLTF.

J is TRBJ2-1 and V is TRBV10-3; 13 nucleotides align to TRBD2. Unmatched junction bases numbered 8, after V lost 8 bases and J lost 7 bases. CDR3 length: 15 amino acids. Germline V CDR1 and CDR2: ENHRY, SYGVKD. As DNA, the CDR3 is TGTGCCATCCGAGGGACTAGCGGGGACCTGAATGAGCAGTTCTTC. This codes for CAIRGTSGDLNEQFF.

This rearrangement joins TRBV15 to TRBJ2-3; TRBD2 aligns across 7 bases. Germline V gene data show CDR1 as LNHNV and CDR2 as YYDKDF (reference sequence). The CDR3 spans 15 residues. Trimming removed 1 base from V and 2 bases from J; junction bases left unmatched: 3. CDR3 bases: TGTGCCACCAGCAGAGGGGGGGGACTCACAGATACGCAGTATTTT. Its protein is CATSRGGGLTDTQYF.

The gene calls are TRBV19 and TRBJ1-2, with D unresolved. CDR3 length: 12 residues. From germline, CDR1 is LNHDA and CDR2 SQIVND (reference sequence). V lost 8 bases to trimming and J lost 1 base, with 8 bases between them. CDR3 loop: CASGLFNYGYTF. The CDR3 DNA is TGTGCCAGTGGACTCTTTAACTATGGCTACACCTTC.

The J gene is TRBJ1-5, the V gene TRBV11-2; 7 bases match TRBD1. Germline values: CDR1 SGHAT, CDR2 FQNNGV. Trimming removed 4 bases from V and 4 bases from J; junction bases left unmatched: 4. CDR3 length equals 14 residues. CDR3 nucleotides: TGTGCCAGCAGCTCCCAGACAGGGAATCAGCCCCAGCATTTT. Translating gives CASSSQTGNQPQHF.

The gene calls are TRBV19 and TRBJ1-5; weak D call: TRBD1 (6 bases). The V end was cut by 5 bases, the J end by 4 bases, with 12 bases between. The CDR3 consists of 14 residues. Germline CDR1 LNHDA, CDR2 SQIVND (reference sequence). The CDR3, as DNA: TGTGCCAGTAGTTTCGGACAGATAAATCAGCCCCAGCATTTT. Amino acids: CASSFGQINQPQHF.

The CDR3 region is CASSQTLTSNQPQHF. The CDR3 nucleotides are TGTGCCAGCAGCCAGACACTTACCTCAAATCAGCCCCAGCATTTT. This rearrangement joins TRBV3-1 (or the pseudogene TRBV3-2) to TRBJ1-5; no definite D call. The CDR3 is made up of 15 amino acids. The V end was cut by 3 bases, the J end by 4 bases, with 13 bases between. Per germline, CDR1 LGHDT and CDR2 YNNKEL (reference sequence).

The chain has TRBV12-3 or TRBV12-4 and TRBJ1-5; unclear D gene. Trimming removed 6 bases at V and 6 bases at J, with 9 bases between. This CDR3 comprises 12 residues. The CDR3 DNA is TGTGCCAGCAGCGCGGGAACTCAGCCCCAGCATTTT. Protein: CASSAGTQPQHF.

The chain carries TRBV6-5 and TRBJ1-2, with D unresolved. The CDR3 spans 15 residues. The germline V gene has CDR1 MNHEY and CDR2 SVGAGI. The V and J ends lost 2 bases and 6 bases respectively, with 16 bases between them. The DNA for the CDR3 is TGTGCCAGCAGTTACACGGCGCGGGCCGGGGATGGCTACACCTTC. It is translated as CASSYTARAGDGYTF.

This clone was seen once. The chain employs TRBV9 and TRBJ1-4; D might be TRBD1 (6 bases). Trimming pared 0 bases from V and 1 base from J, leaving 13 bases between. Germline V gene sequence: CDR1 SGDLS, CDR2 YYNGEE. This CDR3 is built from 17 residues. In DNA, the CDR3 is TGTGCCAGCAGCGTAGAAGCAGGGGCACTAACTAATGAAAAACTGTTTTTT. This encodes CASSVEAGALTNEKLFF.

The chain carries TRBV7-3 and TRBJ2-7, with TRBD1 matching over 7 bases. Germline CDR1 SGHTA, CDR2 FQGTGA. The CDR3 covers 14 residues. Trimming at V came to 5 bases and at J to 0 bases, leaving 4 bases not matched to a gene. The CDR3 nucleotides read TGTGCCAGCAGCCCGGACAGGAGCTCCTACGAGCAGTACTTC. As protein: CASSPDRSSYEQYF. The complete variable domain, with remaining parts taken from reference TRBV7-3 and TRBJ2-7, reads GAGVSQTPSNKVTEKGKYVELRCDPISGHTALYWYRQSLGQGPEFLIYFQGTGAADDSGLPNDRFFAVRPEGSVSTLKIQRTERGDSAVYLCASSPDRSSYEQYFGPGTRLTVT.

The chain recombines TRBV3-1 (or the pseudogene TRBV3-2) with TRBJ1-3; D possibly corresponds to TRBD1 (5 bases). The CDR3 has 12 residues. V was clipped by 8 bases and J by 6 bases, with 11 bases between them. From germline, CDR1 is LGHDT and CDR2 YNNKEL (reference sequence). Written as DNA, the CDR3 is TGTGCCAGCGGCAGGGAGGAAAACACCATATATTTT. This translates into CASGREENTIYF.

This clone was seen repeatedly, ten times or more. The rearrangement links TRBV2 to TRBJ1-5; D gene unclear. CDR3 size: 14 residues. V was pared by 3 bases and J by 4 bases, with 10 bases between. The germline gives CDR1 SNHLY, CDR2 FYNNEI. The CDR3 sequence is CASSEWRKNQPQHF. In DNA form, the CDR3 reads TGTGCCAGCAGTGAGTGGAGGAAGAATCAGCCCCAGCATTTT. Complete variable domain (other parts from reference TRBV2 and TRBJ1-5): EPEVTQTPSHQVTQMGQEVILRCVPISNHLYFYWYRQILGQKVEFLVSFYNNEISEKSEIFDDQFSVERPDGSNFTLKIRSTKLEDSAMYFCASSEWRKNQPQHFGDGTRLSIL.

The gene calls are TRBV2 and TRBJ2-1, with 12 bases aligning to TRBD2. CDR3 length: 18 residues. CDR1 and CDR2 from the germline V gene are SNHLY and FYNNEI. V was clipped by 4 bases and J by 2 bases; unmatched bases: 9. CDR3 residues: CASSVIPGLAGAYNEQFF. CDR3 coding DNA: TGTGCCAGCAGTGTCATCCCGGGACTAGCGGGTGCCTACAATGAGCAGTTCTTC.

The chain joins TRBV6-6 to TRBJ2-3, with TRBD2 matching 11 bases. Losses at the gene ends were 4 bases for V and 4 bases for J; bases not matched to a gene: 4. Germline loops: CDR1 MNHNY, CDR2 SVGAGI (reference sequence). The CDR3 is made up of 15 amino acids. DNA for the CDR3: TGTGCCAGCAGTTTTAGCGGGGGGGCCGCAGATACGCAGTATTTT. It yields the protein CASSFSGGAADTQYF.

The chain links TRBV5-1 to TRBJ1-2; 7 nucleotides align to TRBD1. J was trimmed by 6 bases and V by 0 bases; bases with no gene match: 8. CDR3 length: 15 amino acids. Germline V gives CDR1 SGHRS, CDR2 YFSETQ. The CDR3 spells CASSLGQGGFDGYTF. CDR3 coding DNA: TGCGCCAGCAGCTTGGGACAGGGAGGATTTGATGGCTACACCTTC.

The gene calls are TRBV24-1 and TRBJ1-6; D not certain. Germline loops: CDR1 KGHDR, CDR2 SFDVKD. Trimming shortened V by 0 bases and J by 6 bases, and 2 bases separated the two germline ends. This CDR3 has 13 amino acids. In DNA form, the CDR3 reads TGTGCCACCAGTGATTTGCGTAATTCACCCCTCCACTTT. It yields the protein CATSDLRNSPLHF.

The chain links TRBV28 to TRBJ1-5; D remains ambiguous. Germline V CDR1 and CDR2: MDHEN, SYDVKM. V was shortened by 7 bases and J by 0 bases, with 13 bases between the two germline ends. CDR3 length equals 15 residues. CDR3 nucleotide sequence: TGTGCCAGCACCCCTGGCAGTTATAGCAATCAGCCCCAGCATTTT. Translated, it gives CASTPGSYSNQPQHF. The full variable domain, in which reference TRBV28 and TRBJ1-5 provide the parts outside the CDR3, is DVKVTQSSRYLVKRTGEKVFLECVQDMDHENMFWYRQDPGLGLRLIYFSYDVKMKEKGDIPEGYSVSREKKERFSLILESASTNQTSMYLCASTPGSYSNQPQHFGDGTRLSIL.

This clone was counted a few times. The chain has TRBV18 and TRBJ2-7; TRBD1 aligns across 9 bases. Unmatched junction bases numbered 5, after V lost 3 bases and J lost 5 bases. This CDR3 has 14 residues. CDR1 is KGHSH, CDR2 LQKENI, per germline. CDR3 DNA sequence: TGTGCCAGCTCACCGGGGACAGGGCGCGACGAGCAGTACTTC. Protein product: CASSPGTGRDEQYF. Complete variable domain (other parts from reference TRBV18 and TRBJ2-7): NAGVMQNPRHLVRRRGQEARLRCSPMKGHSHVYWYRQLPEEGLKFMVYLQKENIIDESGMPKERFSAEFPKEGPSILRIQQVVRGDSAAYFCASSPGTGRDEQYFGPGTRLTVT.

This rearrangement joins TRBV25-1 to TRBJ1-2; D call uncertain. This CDR3 spans 13 amino acids. V was clipped by 3 bases and J by 3 bases, with 8 bases between them. The germline V gene encodes CDR1 MGHDK and CDR2 SYGVNS. Here the CDR3 DNA reads TGTGCCAGCAGTGAGGGCACCGACTATGGCTACACCTTC. This codes for CASSEGTDYGYTF.

The chain combines TRBV6-5 with TRBJ1-4, with 9 bases identical to TRBD1. The germline CDR1 and CDR2 sequences are MNHEY and SVGAGI. The CDR3 loop spans 15 amino acids. V shed 7 bases, J shed 7 bases, and the junction held 10 bases outside the gene matches. The CDR3 here is CASTSQTGGVEKLFF. The CDR3 coding sequence is TGTGCCAGCACTTCCCAGACAGGGGGAGTTGAAAAACTGTTTTTT.

The chain combines TRBV13 with TRBJ1-6, with 8 bases that match TRBD1. Germline V gene sequence: CDR1 PRHDT, CDR2 FYEKMQ (reference sequence). Losses at the gene ends were 3 bases for V and 7 bases for J; bases not matched to a gene: 2. This CDR3 spans 14 amino acids. The CDR3 is CASSLNRGNSPLHF. Written as DNA, the CDR3 is TGTGCCAGCAGCTTGAACAGGGGGAATTCACCCCTCCACTTT. The whole variable domain, remainder taken from reference TRBV13 and TRBJ1-6, is AAGVIQSPRHLIKEKRETATLKCYPIPRHDTVYWYQQGPGQDPQFLISFYEKMQSDKGSIPDRFSAQQFSDYHSELNMSSLELGDSALYFCASSLNRGNSPLHFGNGTRLTVT.

As concerns this clone: This specimen includes other DNA sequences encoding the same CDR3. The gene calls are TRBV5-1 and TRBJ1-6; 7 nucleotides match TRBD1. The CDR3 has 14 amino acids. V shed 0 bases, J shed 10 bases, and the junction held 4 bases outside the gene matches. CDR1 and CDR2 from the germline V gene are SGHRS and YFSETQ. The CDR3 DNA is TGCGCCAGCAGCTTGGACAGGGGTAGCTCACCCCTCCACTTT. It translates to CASSLDRGSSPLHF.

V usage is TRBV5-1 and J usage is TRBJ2-7, with TRBD1 identical over 7 bases. This CDR3 is built from 16 residues. With 0 bases clipped from V and 0 bases from J, the junction kept 6 bases outside the gene matches. Germline CDR1 SGHRS, CDR2 YFSETQ. The CDR3 coding sequence is TGCGCCAGCAGCTTGGCTACAGGGGCCCACTCCTACGAGCAGTACTTC. Translation gives CASSLATGAHSYEQYF. Full variable domain (rest looked up from reference TRBV5-1 and TRBJ2-7): KAGVTQTPRYLIKTRGQQVTLSCSPISGHRSVSWYQQTPGQGLQFLFEYFSETQRNKGNFPGRFSGRQFSNSRSEMNVSTLELGDSALYLCASSLATGAHSYEQYFGPGTRLTVT.

This clone was detected once. V is TRBV11-1 and J is TRBJ1-2; 7 bases agree with TRBD1. The CDR3 consists of 16 residues. Germline lookup yields CDR1 SGHAT and CDR2 FQDESV (reference sequence). The V gene end was trimmed by 5 bases and the J gene end by 0 bases; junction bases not matched to a gene: 9. The CDR3 is CASSPNRGSPNYGYTF. CDR3 DNA: TGTGCCAGCAGCCCAAACAGGGGATCCCCTAACTATGGCTACACCTTC.

The V call is TRBV9, the J call TRBJ1-4; D is unresolved. Trimming took off 0 bases at V and 4 bases at J, with 10 bases between the two ends. The germline gives CDR1 SGDLS, CDR2 YYNGEE. This CDR3 has 15 amino acids. CDR3 bases: TGTGCCAGCAGCGTAGGCTCCACTAATAATGAAAAACTGTTTTTT. Translated: CASSVGSTNNEKLFF.